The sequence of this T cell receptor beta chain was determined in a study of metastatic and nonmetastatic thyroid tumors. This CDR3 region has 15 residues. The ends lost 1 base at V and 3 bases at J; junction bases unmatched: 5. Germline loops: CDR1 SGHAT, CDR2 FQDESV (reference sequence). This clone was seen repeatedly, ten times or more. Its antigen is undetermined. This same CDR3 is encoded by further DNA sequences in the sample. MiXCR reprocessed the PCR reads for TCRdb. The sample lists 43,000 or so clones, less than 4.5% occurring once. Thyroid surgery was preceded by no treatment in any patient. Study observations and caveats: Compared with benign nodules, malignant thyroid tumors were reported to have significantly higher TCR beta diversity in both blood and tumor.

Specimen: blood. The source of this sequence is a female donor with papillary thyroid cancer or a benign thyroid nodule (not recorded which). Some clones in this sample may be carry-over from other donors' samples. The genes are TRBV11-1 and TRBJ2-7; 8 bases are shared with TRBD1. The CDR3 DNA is TGTGCCAGCAGCTTAGGGGCAGGGGGCCTCTACGAGCAGTACTTC. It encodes CASSLGAGGLYEQYF.